The text below deals with one T cell receptor beta chain. Its antigen is undetermined. A junction end diverges from the germline sequence, so it may reflect a read error. This entry belongs to a study of CD8+CD57+ T cells in acquired aplastic anemia. As for the study in general: Sorted CD4+ and CD8+ cells gave a mean 3.2 ug DNA, range roughly 0.2 to 27.4 ug. Points from the study as a whole: In CD8+ cells, Simpson's diversity showed no significant difference between patients and controls. The same twenty-nine CD8+ CDR3 sequences occurred in patients and in controls.

This CDR3 contains 15 residues. Looked up from germline, CDR1 is MNHNY and CDR2 is SVGAGI (reference sequence). Genomic DNA served as template for TCR beta VDJ and CDR3 profiling. TCRdb used MiXCR to reprocess the reads, holding one entry per CDR3 protein. The sample shows hundreds of thousands of distinct CDR3 sequences, around 72% of them seen only once. The genes are TRBV6-6 and TRBJ1-5, with D unclear. Sequences were obtained from sorted CD4+, CD8+, or CD8+CD57+ T cells (not recorded which) from PBMCs. This receptor was identified in a human donor in good health, serving as a control. CDR3 in DNA: TGTGTCAGCAGTTTAGATATCCGGATCTCTCAGCCCCAGCATTTT. Its translation: CVSSLDIRISQPQHF.